This passage covers 21 T cell receptor beta chains from one sample sequenced in a study of blood T cell repertoires in COVID-19. The method was immunoSEQ multiplex PCR; TCRdb's version includes in-frame clones alone and lacks a portion of them. The sample includes 150,000 to 200,000 clones, 85% of them seen just once. Sequences were obtained from peripheral blood. All receptors derive from a person aged 65 to 85 with COVID-19, enrolled during active disease.

The chain carries TRBV5-1 and TRBJ2-2, with D tentatively TRBD2 (6 bases). The ends were cut back, 7 bases at V and 0 bases at J, with 13 bases in the middle. CDR1 and CDR2 (germline): SGHRS, YFSETQ. The CDR3 has 15 amino acids. CDR3 loop: CASYLEGPNTGELFF. The CDR3, as DNA: TGCGCCAGCTACCTGGAGGGCCCGAACACCGGGGAGCTGTTTTTT.

V and J are TRBV7-9 and TRBJ2-5, with D unresolved. The V end lost 7 bases, the J end lost 5 bases, and 17 bases lay between the germline ends. This CDR3 region has 14 residues. Germline V lookup: CDR1 SEHNR, CDR2 FQNEAQ (reference sequence). CDR3 in amino acids: CASTFGSGWETQYF. The CDR3 nucleotides read TGTGCCAGCACCTTCGGCTCGGGTTGGGAGACCCAGTACTTC.

This clone was observed a single time. Written as DNA, the CDR3 is TGTGCCAGTAGTATAAGACATTCCGGGACAGCGGATTATAGCAATCAGCCCCAGCATTTT. Protein sequence: CASSIRHSGTADYSNQPQHF. The chain links TRBV19 to TRBJ1-5, with TRBD1 identical over 7 bases. The germline V gene has CDR1 LNHDA and CDR2 SQIVND (reference sequence). The CDR3 runs 20 residues. V lost 2 bases to trimming and J lost 0 bases; unmatched junction nucleotides: 16.

This sequence joins TRBV28 and TRBJ2-2; D is ambiguous. The CDR3 runs 15 residues. Germline V gives CDR1 MDHEN, CDR2 SYDVKM. The germline V and J ends were trimmed by 8 bases and 6 bases, with 19 bases remaining between them. CDR3 region: CASGETKVYSGELFF. For the CDR3, the DNA is TGTGCCAGCGGAGAAACAAAAGTTTATTCCGGGGAGCTGTTTTTT.

The count of this clone is one. V and J are TRBV28 and TRBJ2-2; TRBD1 matches at 7 bases. The CDR3 has 15 amino acids. The V and J ends lost 6 bases and 4 bases, in that order; junction bases with no gene match: 8. Germline V gene data show CDR1 as MDHEN and CDR2 as SYDVKM. CDR3 bases: TGTGCCAGCAGCAAATTGACAGGGTTCACCGGGGAGCTGTTTTTT. It codes for CASSKLTGFTGELFF. Combining the CDR3 with reference TRBV28 and TRBJ2-2 gives the whole variable domain DVKVTQSSRYLVKRTGEKVFLECVQDMDHENMFWYRQDPGLGLRLIYFSYDVKMKEKGDIPEGYSVSREKKERFSLILESASTNQTSMYLCASSKLTGFTGELFFGEGSRLTVL.

The chain links TRBV30 to TRBJ2-5; 7 nucleotides align to TRBD2. The CDR3 covers 14 residues. Germline-derived CDR1 and CDR2 are GTSNPN and SVGIG (reference sequence). V shed 1 base, J shed 2 bases, and the junction held 4 bases outside the gene matches. The CDR3 sequence is CAWSAGGGQETQYF. CDR3 bases: TGTGCCTGGAGTGCTGGCGGGGGACAAGAGACCCAGTACTTC.

The chain has TRBV5-5 and TRBJ1-2; TRBD1 aligns across 7 bases. Per the germline V gene, CDR1 is SGHKS and CDR2 is YYEKEE (reference sequence). V dropped 4 bases and J dropped 8; count of bases not matched to a gene: 11. This CDR3 has 14 residues. Here the CDR3 DNA reads TGTGCCAGCAGCCCCCGGACAGGCTGGGGGGGCTACACCTTC. This sequence encodes CASSPRTGWGGYTF.

This rearrangement joins TRBV19 to TRBJ2-4; TRBD1 agrees at 7 bases. The germline gives CDR1 LNHDA, CDR2 SQIVND (reference sequence). Trimming took 5 bases from V and 5 from J; bases not matched to a gene: 6. This CDR3 comprises 14 residues. CDR3 in DNA: TGTGCCAGTAGTTTAGGGGGCCCCCAAAACATTCAGTACTTC. Its protein product is CASSLGGPQNIQYF.

V usage is TRBV28 and J usage is TRBJ2-3; 7 bases fit TRBD2. Looked up from germline, CDR1 is MDHEN and CDR2 is SYDVKM. CDR3 size: 15 residues. V shed 6 bases and J 4 bases; nucleotides not matched to a gene: 10. The CDR3, as DNA: TGTGCCAGCAGCCTTCGCGGGGGTGGGGCAGATACGCAGTATTTT. It encodes CASSLRGGGADTQYF.

The rearrangement uses TRBV7-2 and TRBJ2-7, with 8 bases fitting TRBD1. V shed 5 bases and J 1 base; nucleotides not matched to a gene: 7. The CDR3 has 15 amino acids. CDR1 is SGHTA, CDR2 FQGNSA, per germline. The CDR3 nucleotides are TGTGCCAGCAGCCCAGAAGGGACAGGTTCCTACGAGCAGTACTTC. Encoded protein: CASSPEGTGSYEQYF.

The chain is built from TRBV18 and TRBJ1-6, with a tentative D call TRBD1 (6 bases). Trimming took off 3 bases at V and 8 bases at J, with 11 bases between the two ends. Germline CDR1 KGHSH, CDR2 LQKENI. The CDR3 covers 14 residues. In nucleotides, the CDR3 is TGTGCCAGCTCACCGGCGGCAGGGGATTCACCCCTCCACTTT. Translated: CASSPAAGDSPLHF.

The chain links TRBV10-3 to TRBJ1-2; D not resolved. Per the germline V gene, CDR1 is ENHRY and CDR2 is SYGVKD. This CDR3 is built from 15 residues. Trimming stripped 3 bases from V and 2 bases from J, with 13 bases between. CDR3 sequence (DNA): TGTGCCATCAGTGATGCGCTTCGCCCCAACTATGGCTACACCTTC. This gives the protein CAISDALRPNYGYTF.

The chain carries TRBV4-1 and TRBJ2-5; tentative D call: TRBD1 (5 bases). The CDR3 is made up of 14 amino acids. The V and J ends lost 5 bases and 1 base respectively, with 11 bases between them. Germline CDR1 reads MGHRA; CDR2 reads YSYEKL. The CDR3 DNA reads TGCGCCAGCAGCTTCAGCCAGGGCCAAGAGACCCAGTACTTC. Protein product: CASSFSQGQETQYF.

This clone was picked up one time. The chain joins TRBV7-8 to TRBJ2-7, with TRBD1 as a possible D gene (6 bases). V was trimmed by 4 bases and J by 5 bases, leaving 18 bases between them. The germline V gene has CDR1 SGHVS and CDR2 FQNEAQ. This CDR3 spans 15 amino acids. CDR3 sequence: CASSSRTGTPHEQYF. The CDR3 nucleotides are TGTGCCAGCAGCTCACGGACCGGGACACCTCACGAGCAGTACTTC. The whole variable domain, remainder taken from reference TRBV7-8 and TRBJ2-7, is GAGVSQSPRYKVAKRGQDVALRCDPISGHVSLFWYQQALGQGPEFLTYFQNEAQLDKSGLPSDRFFAERPEGSVSTLKIQRTQQEDSAVYLCASSSRTGTPHEQYFGPGTRLTVT.

The chain combines TRBV7-9 with TRBJ2-5; TRBD1 matches at 9 bases. CDR3 length: 17 amino acids. The germline gives CDR1 SEHNR, CDR2 FQNEAQ (reference sequence). Trimming took 2 bases from V and 1 from J; bases not matched to a gene: 8. The CDR3 DNA sequence: TGTGCCAGCAGCTTATCTGGACAGGGGCCCCCCCAAGAGACCCAGTACTTC. Its protein product is CASSLSGQGPPQETQYF. The full variable domain, with the rest looked up from reference TRBV7-9 and TRBJ2-5, is DTGVSQNPRHKITKRGQNVTFRCDPISEHNRLYWYRQTLGQGPEFLTYFQNEAQLEKSRLLSDRFSAERPKGSFSTLEIQRTEQGDSAMYLCASSLSGQGPPQETQYFGPGTRLLVL.

This chain uses TRBV6-5 with TRBJ2-1; 8 bases match TRBD1. V shed 6 bases, J shed 7 bases, and the junction held 8 bases outside the gene matches. Germline V gives CDR1 MNHEY, CDR2 SVGAGI. This CDR3 comprises 14 residues. CDR3 amino acids: CASRRTGSRNEQFF. The CDR3 nucleotides are TGTGCCAGCAGAAGGACAGGGAGCAGGAATGAGCAGTTCTTC.

CDR3 region: CASSPRTGGETQYF. In nucleotides, the CDR3 is TGTGCCAGCAGCCCACGGACAGGGGGGGAGACCCAGTACTTC. The rearrangement joins TRBV7-2 to TRBJ2-5, with 10 bases identical to TRBD1. The V gene's germline CDR1 is SGHTA and CDR2 FQGNSA. The ends lost 5 bases at V and 5 bases at J; junction bases unmatched: 5. The length of the CDR3 is 14 residues.

The chain links TRBV28 to TRBJ1-3; 8 positions match TRBD1. The CDR3 spans 17 residues. V lost 6 bases, J lost 0 bases, and 10 bases stayed unmatched. CDR1 and CDR2 from the germline V gene are MDHEN and SYDVKM. CDR3 DNA sequence: TGTGCCAGCAGACCGACAGGGGTGATGAGCTCTGGAAACACCATATATTTT. It specifies CASRPTGVMSSGNTIYF. Drawing the rest from reference TRBV28 and TRBJ1-3, the complete variable domain is DVKVTQSSRYLVKRTGEKVFLECVQDMDHENMFWYRQDPGLGLRLIYFSYDVKMKEKGDIPEGYSVSREKKERFSLILESASTNQTSMYLCASRPTGVMSSGNTIYFGEGSWLTVV.

This chain connects TRBV11-3 to TRBJ1-1; 7 bases align to TRBD1. CDR3 size: 14 residues. V shed 0 bases and J 12 bases; nucleotides not matched to a gene: 10. Per germline, CDR1 SGHNT and CDR2 YENEEA. CDR3 in DNA: TGTGCCAGCAGCTTAGATACCAGGACAGGCGGGACTTTCTTT. Its protein product is CASSLDTRTGGTFF.

The genes are TRBV9 and TRBJ2-7, with D possibly matching TRBD1 (5 bases). Trimming shortened V by 7 bases and J by 1 base, and 9 bases separated the two germline ends. The CDR3 runs 12 residues. CDR1 SGDLS and CDR2 YYNGEE come from the germline V gene. This CDR3 reads CASADKSYEQYF. The CDR3 DNA follows: TGTGCCAGCGCGGACAAGTCCTACGAGCAGTACTTC. Full variable domain (remainder filled in from reference TRBV9 and TRBJ2-7): DSGVTQTPKHLITATGQRVTLRCSPRSGDLSVYWYQQSLDQGLQFLIQYYNGEERAKGNILERFSAQQFPDLHSELNLSSLELGDSALYFCASADKSYEQYFGPGTRLTVT.

V and J are TRBV12-3 or TRBV12-4 and TRBJ1-5; TRBD1 might be the D (5 bases). Trimming left V 2 bases short and J 7 bases short, with 6 bases between. The CDR3 runs 12 residues. The CDR3 DNA reads TGTGCCAGCAGTTTATACAGGCAGCCCCAGCATTTT. Its protein product is CASSLYRQPQHF.